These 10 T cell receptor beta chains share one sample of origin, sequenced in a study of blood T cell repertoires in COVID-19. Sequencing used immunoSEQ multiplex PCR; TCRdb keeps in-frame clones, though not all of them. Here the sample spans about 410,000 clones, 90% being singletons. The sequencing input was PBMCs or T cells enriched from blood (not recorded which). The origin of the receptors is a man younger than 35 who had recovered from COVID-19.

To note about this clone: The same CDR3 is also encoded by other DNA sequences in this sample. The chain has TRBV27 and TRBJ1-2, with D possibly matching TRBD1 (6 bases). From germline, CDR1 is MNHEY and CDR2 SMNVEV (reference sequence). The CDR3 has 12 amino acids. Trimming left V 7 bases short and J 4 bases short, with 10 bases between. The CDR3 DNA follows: TGTGCCAGCAAGGGAGGGGGCTATGGCTACACCTTC. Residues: CASKGGGYGYTF.

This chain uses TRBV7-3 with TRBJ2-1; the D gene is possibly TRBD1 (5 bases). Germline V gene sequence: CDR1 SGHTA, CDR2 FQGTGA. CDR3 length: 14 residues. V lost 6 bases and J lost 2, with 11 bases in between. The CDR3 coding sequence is TGTGCCAGCAGTAATAGGGGTACCTACAATGAGCAGTTCTTC. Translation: CASSNRGTYNEQFF.

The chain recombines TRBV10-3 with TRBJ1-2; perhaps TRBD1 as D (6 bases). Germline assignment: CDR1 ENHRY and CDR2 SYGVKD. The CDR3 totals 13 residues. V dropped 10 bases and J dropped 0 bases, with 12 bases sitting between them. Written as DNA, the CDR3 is TGTGCCACCCAGGGGACATCTAACTATGGCTACACCTTC. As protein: CATQGTSNYGYTF.

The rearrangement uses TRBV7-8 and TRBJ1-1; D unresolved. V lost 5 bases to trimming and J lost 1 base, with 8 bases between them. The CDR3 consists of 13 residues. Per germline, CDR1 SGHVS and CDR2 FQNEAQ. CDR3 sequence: CASSPTENTEAFF. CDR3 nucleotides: TGTGCCAGCAGCCCTACAGAGAACACTGAAGCTTTCTTT.

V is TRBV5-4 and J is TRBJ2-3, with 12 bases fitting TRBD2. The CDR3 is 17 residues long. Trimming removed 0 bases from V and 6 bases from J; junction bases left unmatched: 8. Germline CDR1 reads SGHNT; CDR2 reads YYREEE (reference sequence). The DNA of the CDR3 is TGTGCCAGCAGCTTGGGGACTAGCGGGGCAGGTGCGGATACGCAGTATTTT. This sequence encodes CASSLGTSGAGADTQYF.

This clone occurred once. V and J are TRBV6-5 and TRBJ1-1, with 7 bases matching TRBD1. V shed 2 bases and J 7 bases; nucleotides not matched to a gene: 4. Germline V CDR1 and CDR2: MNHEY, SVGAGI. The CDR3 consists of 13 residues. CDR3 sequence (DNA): TGTGCCAGCAGTTACAGGGGGCATGGTGAAGCTTTCTTT. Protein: CASSYRGHGEAFF.

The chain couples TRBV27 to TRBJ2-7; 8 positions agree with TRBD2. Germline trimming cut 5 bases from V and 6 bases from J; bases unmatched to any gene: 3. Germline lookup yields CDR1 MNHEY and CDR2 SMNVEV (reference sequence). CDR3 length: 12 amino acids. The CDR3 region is CASSPGLAEQYF. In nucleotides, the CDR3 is TGTGCCAGCAGTCCAGGACTAGCCGAGCAGTACTTC.

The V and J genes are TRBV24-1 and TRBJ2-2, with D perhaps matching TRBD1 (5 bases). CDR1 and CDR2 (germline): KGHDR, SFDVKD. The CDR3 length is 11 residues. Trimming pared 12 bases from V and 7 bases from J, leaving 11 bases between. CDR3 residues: CASQGIGELFF. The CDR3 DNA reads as TGTGCCTCGCAGGGCATCGGGGAGCTGTTTTTT.

CDR3 coding DNA: TGTGCCAGCAGTGGCGGACTAGCGGGAAGAGAGACCCAGTACTTC. It specifies CASSGGLAGRETQYF. The chain has TRBV2 and TRBJ2-5; the match to TRBD2 covers 12 bases. The CDR3 covers 15 residues. The trim removed 4 bases at V and 4 bases at J, leaving 4 bases unmatched. The germline V gene encodes CDR1 SNHLY and CDR2 FYNNEI.

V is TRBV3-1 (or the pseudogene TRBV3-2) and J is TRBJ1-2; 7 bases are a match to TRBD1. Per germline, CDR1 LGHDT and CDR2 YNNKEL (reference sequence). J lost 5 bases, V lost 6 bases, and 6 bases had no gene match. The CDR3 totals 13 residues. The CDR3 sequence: CASSHGTEYGYTF. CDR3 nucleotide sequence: TGTGCCAGCAGTCACGGGACAGAGTATGGCTACACCTTC.